The 31 T cell receptor beta chains given below trace back to one sample, sequenced in a study of T cell changes during pregnancy in multiple sclerosis (dated by TCRdb to the late 2010s). The library was generated by the immunoSEQ multiplex PCR assay. TCRdb mirrors the immuneACCESS table, restricted to in-frame sequences. Some clones are absent from its copies; in checked studies, under half trace to an unresolved V gene, and the reason for the others is unknown. This sample comprises over 85,000 clones, around 93% of them detected only once. Around 1.8% of the sample belongs to the ten largest clones. This specimen consisted of peripheral blood, obtained in the first trimester of pregnancy. These receptors all come from a female donor in good health, enrolled as a control in a pregnancy study.

This chain uses TRBV7-3 with TRBJ2-1; 10 bases are a match to TRBD1. CDR3 length equals 14 residues. V shed 4 bases and J 7 bases; nucleotides not matched to a gene: 4. Per germline, CDR1 SGHTA and CDR2 FQGTGA. The CDR3 region has the DNA TGTGCCAGCAGCTCCCTGGGACAGGGGAATGAGCAGTTCTTC. Its protein product is CASSSLGQGNEQFF.

The chain couples TRBV19 to TRBJ1-1; no definite D call. Trimming removed 7 bases from V and 0 bases from J, with 3 bases in between. The germline CDR1 and CDR2 sequences are LNHDA and SQIVND (reference sequence). This CDR3 has 11 amino acids. CDR3 residues: CASIMNTEAFF. The CDR3 nucleotides read TGTGCCAGTATCATGAACACTGAAGCTTTCTTT.

The V gene is TRBV28, the J gene TRBJ2-3, with 7 bases identical to TRBD2. Germline-derived CDR1 and CDR2 are MDHEN and SYDVKM. After removal of 5 bases from V and 9 bases from J, the junction contained 8 bases not matched to a gene. This CDR3 comprises 13 residues. CDR3 coding DNA: TGTGCCAGCAGTCTCCCCGGGGGGTACACGCAGTATTTT. It encodes CASSLPGGYTQYF.

V gene TRBV4-3 combines with J gene TRBJ2-2; D gene ambiguous. V lost 1 base and J lost 4, with 4 bases in between. The length of the CDR3 is 13 residues. Germline values: CDR1 LGHNA, CDR2 YSLEER. The CDR3 DNA sequence: TGCGCCAGCAGCCAAGTGGCCACCGGGGAGCTGTTTTTT. Residues: CASSQVATGELFF.

The chain uses TRBV19 and TRBJ1-5; no firm D call. Trimming stripped 3 bases from V and 9 bases from J, with 15 bases between. CDR1 LNHDA and CDR2 SQIVND come from the germline V gene (reference sequence). This CDR3 is 14 amino acids long. Written as DNA, the CDR3 is TGTGCCAGTAGTATCTGGAAGAGGAGTCCGCCCCAGCATTTT. Its translation is CASSIWKRSPPQHF. The whole variable domain, filled in from reference TRBV19 and TRBJ1-5, reads DGGITQSPKYLFRKEGQNVTLSCEQNLNHDAMYWYRQDPGQGLRLIYYSQIVNDFQKGDIAEGYSVSREKKESFPLTVTSAQKNPTAFYLCASSIWKRSPPQHFGDGTRLSIL.

This clone was seen only a few times. The CDR3 reads CASSMGGDIARYGYTF. CDR3 nucleotides: TGTGCCAGTAGTATGGGGGGGGACATTGCACGCTATGGCTACACCTTC. This chain links TRBV19 with TRBJ1-2; TRBD1 might be the D (6 bases). The germline gives CDR1 LNHDA, CDR2 SQIVND (reference sequence). The length of the CDR3 is 16 residues. The V end lost 3 bases, the J end lost 4 bases, and 18 bases lay between the germline ends.

The rearrangement links TRBV29-1 to TRBJ2-6, with D possibly matching TRBD1 (5 bases). Germline CDR1 and CDR2: SQVTM and ANQGSEA. The CDR3 loop spans 14 amino acids. Deletions cut 4 bases from V and 0 bases from J, with 7 bases between. The CDR3 nucleotides are TGCAGCGTTGTCGACAGCTCTGGGGCCAACGTCCTGACTTTC. Translated: CSVVDSSGANVLTF.

The chain combines TRBV19 with TRBJ2-1; 12 positions match TRBD2. Losses at the gene ends were 3 bases for V and 12 bases for J; bases not matched to a gene: 9. Germline-derived CDR1 and CDR2 are LNHDA and SQIVND (reference sequence). This CDR3 is built from 15 residues. The chain's CDR3 is CASSIQTSGGSWQFF. The CDR3 bases are TGTGCCAGTAGTATCCAAACTAGCGGGGGGTCCTGGCAGTTCTTC.

This chain joins TRBV7-2 and TRBJ1-6; no definite D call. This CDR3 spans 12 amino acids. Germline values: CDR1 SGHTA, CDR2 FQGNSA. Between the trimmed V and J ends, which lost 7 bases and 6 bases, there was a span of 7 bases. DNA for the CDR3: TGTGCCAGCACAGGAATTAATTCACCCCTCCACTTT. Its translation is CASTGINSPLHF.

The chain couples TRBV5-4 to TRBJ2-2; TRBD1 matches 7 bases. This CDR3 has 16 amino acids. Trimming cost V 3 bases and J 1 base; bases outside gene matches: 6. CDR1 and CDR2 from the germline V gene are SGHNT and YYREEE (reference sequence). CDR3 sequence (DNA): TGTGCCAGCAGCTGGGAACAGGGGCTGAACACCGGGGAGCTGTTTTTT. Protein: CASSWEQGLNTGELFF.

The chain uses TRBV4-2 and TRBJ1-1; D is ambiguous. This CDR3 comprises 15 residues. The ends were cut back, 4 bases at V and 3 bases at J, with 15 bases in the middle. Looked up from germline, CDR1 is LGHNA and CDR2 is YNFKEQ. The CDR3 bases are TGTGCCAGCAGCCTGGACCTTATGAGGGACACTGAAGCTTTCTTT. It is translated as CASSLDLMRDTEAFF.

The gene calls are TRBV9 and TRBJ1-2; D is perhaps TRBD1 (5 bases). The CDR3 loop spans 15 amino acids. Between the trimmed V and J ends, which lost 4 bases and 5 bases, there was a span of 18 bases. Per the germline V gene, CDR1 is SGDLS and CDR2 is YYNGEE. DNA for the CDR3: TGTGCCAGCAGCTCCAACCTCAGGGTTGCTTATGGCTACACCTTC. Translated, it gives CASSSNLRVAYGYTF.

This sequence joins TRBV6-1 and TRBJ1-1; D is uncertain. V lost 6 bases and J 1 base, leaving 12 bases between the germline ends. CDR3 length equals 14 residues. Germline assignment: CDR1 MNHNS and CDR2 SASEGT. CDR3 loop: CASSYNTANTEAFF. CDR3 sequence (DNA): TGTGCCAGCAGCTACAATACAGCGAACACTGAAGCTTTCTTT.

V usage is TRBV18 and J usage is TRBJ1-2, with 10 bases fitting TRBD1. This CDR3 spans 18 amino acids. V shed 2 bases, J shed 0 bases, and the junction held 9 bases outside the gene matches. In germline, CDR1 is KGHSH, CDR2 LQKENI. This chain's CDR3 is CASSPFPGTGDSNYGYTF. DNA for the CDR3: TGTGCCAGCTCACCATTCCCGGGGACAGGGGACTCTAACTATGGCTACACCTTC.

The CDR3 is CASKVGGLWGGTNEKLFF. The CDR3 region has the DNA TGTGCCAGCAAAGTCGGGGGCTTATGGGGGGGGACTAATGAAAAACTGTTTTTT. The chain links TRBV2 to TRBJ1-4; tentative D call: TRBD1 (6 bases). The V gene lost 7 bases and the J gene lost 2 bases, with 23 bases spanning the gap. This CDR3 has 18 residues. Germline CDR1 SNHLY, CDR2 FYNNEI.

The chain carries TRBV6-5 and TRBJ1-2; 8 bases are shared with TRBD1. The CDR3 runs 15 residues. The germline CDR1 and CDR2 sequences are MNHEY and SVGAGI. With 2 bases clipped from V and 5 bases from J, the junction kept 7 bases outside the gene matches. CDR3 in amino acids: CASSYISGTGYGYTF. The CDR3 nucleotides read TGTGCCAGCAGTTACATTTCCGGGACAGGATATGGCTACACCTTC.

The V call is TRBV9, the J call TRBJ1-5, with D uncertain. V gave up 0 bases and J gave up 0 bases, with 7 bases separating them. CDR1 and CDR2 from the germline V gene are SGDLS and YYNGEE. There are 15 residues in the CDR3. The CDR3: CASSVDPSSNQPQHF. The CDR3 DNA follows: TGTGCCAGCAGCGTAGACCCTAGTAGCAATCAGCCCCAGCATTTT.

This clone was seen just once. V usage is TRBV7-2 and J usage is TRBJ2-7; TRBD2 matches 8 bases. V trimming: 0 bases; J trimming: 4 bases; junction bases outside the gene matches: 8. The germline gives CDR1 SGHTA, CDR2 FQGNSA. The CDR3 length is 16 residues. CDR3 sequence (DNA): TGTGCCAGCAGCTTAGCGGGGAGCGGGGGTTTGTACGAGCAGTACTTC. Protein sequence: CASSLAGSGGLYEQYF.

CDR3 nucleotides: TGCGCCAGCAATGGCGGGGGCCAAGAGACCCAGTACTTC. The encoded protein is CASNGGGQETQYF. The V gene is TRBV5-1, the J gene TRBJ2-5; 7 nucleotides align to TRBD2. The V and J ends lost 6 bases and 1 base, in that order; junction bases with no gene match: 3. The germline V gene has CDR1 SGHRS and CDR2 YFSETQ. The CDR3 has 13 residues.

In its sample, this clone was seen once. The chain is built from TRBV15 and TRBJ2-1, with TRBD1 as a possible D gene (6 bases). The CDR3 consists of 14 residues. Germline lookup yields CDR1 LNHNV and CDR2 YYDKDF (reference sequence). The germline V and J ends were trimmed by 8 bases and 5 bases, with 16 bases remaining between them. In DNA form, the CDR3 reads TGTGCCACCCGCCGTTGGGACATCAACAATGAGCAGTTCTTC. This sequence encodes CATRRWDINNEQFF.

The chain joins TRBV12-5 to TRBJ2-7; weak D call: TRBD1 (6 bases). Germline assignment: CDR1 LGHNT and CDR2 FRNRAP. CDR3 length: 15 residues. V lost 7 bases and J 2 bases, leaving 18 bases between the germline ends. In nucleotides, the CDR3 is TGTGCTAGTGCCCAGCCGGGACACCAAACCTACGAGCAGTACTTC. Translation: CASAQPGHQTYEQYF.

This chain connects TRBV5-1 to TRBJ1-4, with 9 bases aligning to TRBD1. V gave up 4 bases and J gave up 2 bases; unmatched junction bases: 6. The CDR3 sequence is 16 residues long. The germline V gene has CDR1 SGHRS and CDR2 YFSETQ. CDR3 in amino acids: CASSLYGTGTNEKLFF. The CDR3 nucleotides are TGCGCCAGCAGCCTCTACGGGACAGGGACTAATGAAAAACTGTTTTTT.

The V and J genes are TRBV9 and TRBJ2-7; D is possibly TRBD1 (6 bases). The CDR3 has 13 amino acids. Germline V gives CDR1 SGDLS, CDR2 YYNGEE. V lost 2 bases to trimming and J lost 6 bases, with 12 bases between them. The CDR3 region is CASSVLQGGEQYF. CDR3 in DNA: TGTGCCAGCAGCGTTTTACAGGGCGGCGAGCAGTACTTC.

The chain has TRBV27 and TRBJ2-1; TRBD1 is a possible D gene (6 bases). Germline-derived CDR1 and CDR2 are MNHEY and SMNVEV (reference sequence). This CDR3 is built from 18 residues. The germline V and J ends were trimmed by 5 bases and 2 bases, with 22 bases remaining between them. The CDR3 coding sequence is TGTGCCAGCAGTGGAATGGGGGCAGGCGTGATTCCCTACAATGAGCAGTTCTTC. Protein product: CASSGMGAGVIPYNEQFF.

This chain joins TRBV15 and TRBJ2-4; D is possibly TRBD2 (5 bases). There are 13 residues in the CDR3. From germline, CDR1 is LNHNV and CDR2 YYDKDF (reference sequence). V lost 3 bases, J lost 12 bases, and 15 bases lay in between. The CDR3 region has the DNA TGTGCCACCAGCAGGGAGACCTGGGAGCCTCAGTACTTC. This translates into CATSRETWEPQYF.

V and J are TRBV19 and TRBJ2-2; 11 bases fit TRBD1. The CDR3 covers 13 residues. V was clipped by 6 bases and J by 8 bases; unmatched bases: 2. Germline assignment: CDR1 LNHDA and CDR2 SQIVND (reference sequence). CDR3 sequence reads: CASRDRGLGELFF. The CDR3 bases are TGTGCCAGTAGGGACAGGGGGCTTGGGGAGCTGTTTTTT.

The chain couples TRBV2 to TRBJ1-3, with D tentatively TRBD1 (6 bases). V shed 8 bases and J shed 2 bases, with 16 bases lying between them. Germline-derived CDR1 and CDR2 are SNHLY and FYNNEI. This CDR3 has 15 residues. CDR3 in DNA: TGTGCCAGCGGGCCAGGGGATGAAGCTGGAAACACCATATATTTT. This translates into CASGPGDEAGNTIYF.

This chain connects TRBV6-4 to TRBJ2-1, with D uncertain. Looked up from germline, CDR1 is MRHNA and CDR2 is SNTAGT. Between the trimmed V and J ends, which lost 2 bases and 0 bases, there was a span of 5 bases. The CDR3 sequence is 14 residues long. DNA of the CDR3: TGTGCCAGCAGTGACGAGCCCTCCTACAATGAGCAGTTCTTC. Its protein is CASSDEPSYNEQFF.

CDR3 residues: CARSLSCRCHYYGYTF. Written as DNA, the CDR3 is TGTGCCAGAAGCTTGAGTTGTCGGTGTCATTACTATGGCTACACCTTC. V is TRBV5-3 and J is TRBJ1-2; D unclear. TRBV5-3 carries the ORF label, with uncertain function. V was cut by 1 base and J by 3 bases, with 16 bases left in between. This CDR3 has 16 amino acids.

The V call is TRBV7-8, the J call TRBJ2-1; D remains ambiguous. This CDR3 comprises 14 residues. Germline values: CDR1 SGHVS, CDR2 FQNEAQ. The V and J ends lost 5 bases and 4 bases respectively, with 12 bases between them. CDR3 residues: CASSQEQYYNEQFF. In DNA, the CDR3 is TGTGCCAGCAGCCAAGAACAGTATTACAATGAGCAGTTCTTC.

A few counts support this clone. The chain combines TRBV4-2 with TRBJ1-6; perhaps TRBD1 as D (6 bases). Germline CDR1 reads LGHNA; CDR2 reads YNFKEQ. The CDR3 runs 17 residues. The germline V and J ends were trimmed by 4 bases and 10 bases, with 23 bases remaining between them. CDR3 coding DNA: TGTGCCAGCAGCCCTGGAGGTGCAGGGGAGGGTGGATCACCCCTCCACTTT. Its protein product is CASSPGGAGEGGSPLHF.